The next 15 T cell receptor beta chains were all read from a single sample in a study of T cell changes during pregnancy in multiple sclerosis. Some clones are missing from TCRdb's copy, which holds only in-frame ones; the method was immunoSEQ multiplex PCR. The sample contains approximately 130,000 clones, approximately 95% of which appear only once. Sequencing used peripheral blood, obtained before pregnancy. The receptors were gathered from a female donor with multiple sclerosis, enrolled in a pregnancy study.

The chain has TRBV28 and TRBJ1-4; D not certain. Germline loops: CDR1 MDHEN, CDR2 SYDVKM. The V end lost 6 bases, the J end lost 4 bases, and 15 bases lay between the germline ends. The CDR3 is 15 amino acids. The CDR3 is CASSPSRGINEKLFF. The CDR3 DNA reads TGTGCCAGCAGCCCTTCTCGGGGTATTAATGAAAAACTGTTTTTT.

This clone has just a few counts. This chain joins TRBV7-5 and TRBJ1-5. TRBV7-5 is a listed pseudogene. CDR3 length: 17 residues. In DNA, the CDR3 is TGTGTCAGAAGCTTAGAGCGGGGCCAGCATAGCAATCAGCCCCAGCATTTT. This gives the protein CVRSLERGQHSNQPQHF.

The chain couples TRBV19 to TRBJ2-1; D gene ambiguous. The germline V and J ends were trimmed by 3 bases and 0 bases, with 9 bases remaining between them. The CDR3 is 15 amino acids. Per the germline V gene, CDR1 is LNHDA and CDR2 is SQIVND (reference sequence). The CDR3: CASSIGGPSYNEQFF. DNA of the CDR3: TGTGCCAGTAGTATTGGTGGGCCCTCCTACAATGAGCAGTTCTTC.

V gene TRBV6-5 combines with J gene TRBJ1-1; D may be TRBD1 (6 bases). The CDR3 contains 13 residues. Trimming removed 6 bases at V and 8 bases at J, with 16 bases between. Germline loops: CDR1 MNHEY, CDR2 SVGAGI. CDR3 DNA: TGTGCCAGCAGAACAGGGTTATCAACGGAAGCTTTCTTT. Translated, it gives CASRTGLSTEAFF.

The chain joins TRBV5-1 to TRBJ1-2, with 11 bases aligning to TRBD1. Germline V CDR1 and CDR2: SGHRS, YFSETQ. With 4 bases clipped from V and 0 bases from J, the junction kept 8 bases outside the gene matches. The CDR3 sequence is 17 residues long. CDR3 nucleotides: TGCGCCAGCAGCCCGGGGACAGGGGGAATGACTAACTATGGCTACACCTTC. Translating it yields CASSPGTGGMTNYGYTF.

V usage is TRBV5-6 and J usage is TRBJ1-4; 7 nucleotides agree with TRBD1. The CDR3 has 19 amino acids. The germline V gene has CDR1 SGHDT and CDR2 YYEEEE. With 0 bases clipped from V and 2 bases from J, the junction kept 13 bases outside the gene matches. Written as DNA, the CDR3 is TGTGCCAGCAGCTTGGAGGGGCCCCACAGGGGATCGACTAATGAAAAACTGTTTTTT. Residues: CASSLEGPHRGSTNEKLFF.

This rearrangement joins TRBV25-1 to TRBJ2-4; tentative D call: TRBD2 (5 bases). Germline CDR1 is MGHDK and CDR2 is SYGVNS. The CDR3 consists of 13 residues. The germline V and J ends were trimmed by 1 base and 5 bases, with 6 bases remaining between them. The CDR3 region has the DNA TGTGCCAGCAGTGAATTCGGGGAAAACATTCAGTACTTC. Its translation is CASSEFGENIQYF.

V gene TRBV4-1 combines with J gene TRBJ2-1, with TRBD2 matching over 9 bases. Trimming at V came to 0 bases and at J to 7 bases, leaving 4 bases not matched to a gene. This CDR3 is built from 15 residues. Germline lookup yields CDR1 MGHRA and CDR2 YSYEKL. CDR3 in amino acids: CASSQDLLAGNEQFF. The CDR3 DNA sequence: TGCGCCAGCAGCCAAGATCTGCTAGCGGGAAATGAGCAGTTCTTC.

This clone was observed a few times. The chain joins TRBV6-1 to TRBJ1-5; D not resolved. V dropped 8 bases and J dropped 1 base, with 12 bases sitting between them. Germline V gene sequence: CDR1 MNHNS, CDR2 SASEGT. The CDR3 contains 14 residues. CDR3 nucleotides: TGTGCCAGCCTCCATTACTCAAGCAATCAGCCCCAGCATTTT. As protein: CASLHYSSNQPQHF.

This clone was counted a single time. The chain has TRBV4-1 and TRBJ2-6, with 9 bases lining up with TRBD1. Unmatched junction bases numbered 8, after V lost 2 bases and J lost 0 bases. Germline CDR1 reads MGHRA; CDR2 reads YSYEKL. The CDR3 is 19 amino acids. The CDR3 here is CASSQRGQGFLSGANVLTF. The CDR3 DNA follows: TGCGCCAGCAGCCAACGCGGACAGGGGTTTCTCTCTGGGGCCAACGTCCTGACTTTC.

This chain joins TRBV7-9 and TRBJ2-7; 10 bases are shared with TRBD2. With V trimmed by 5 bases and J by 7 bases, 17 bases remained unmatched. Germline loops: CDR1 SEHNR, CDR2 FQNEAQ (reference sequence). The CDR3 totals 17 residues. Here the CDR3 reads CASSRSGGSGRTGEQYF. For the CDR3, the DNA is TGTGCCAGCAGCCGTTCGGGGGGTAGCGGGAGGACTGGAGAGCAGTACTTC.

The rearrangement joins TRBV6-5 to TRBJ1-6; 7 nucleotides agree with TRBD1. V was clipped by 5 bases and J by 7 bases; unmatched bases: 8. The V gene's germline CDR1 is MNHEY and CDR2 SVGAGI. The CDR3 length is 15 residues. The CDR3 sequence: CASSKGQRTNSPLHF. The CDR3 nucleotides read TGTGCCAGCAGTAAGGGACAGCGTACAAATTCACCCCTCCACTTT.

V and J are TRBV2 and TRBJ2-7; D remains unclear. The CDR3 extends over 15 amino acids. CDR1 and CDR2 from the germline V gene are SNHLY and FYNNEI. Trimming removed 3 bases from V and 4 bases from J, with 16 bases in between. The CDR3 region has the DNA TGTGCCAGCAGTGACTCCTGGCCGAACGCTTACGAGCAGTACTTC. It encodes CASSDSWPNAYEQYF.

The chain employs TRBV7-8 and TRBJ2-7; D is possibly TRBD1 (5 bases). Germline CDR1 is SGHVS and CDR2 is FQNEAQ. The CDR3 has 13 residues. V lost 0 bases to trimming and J lost 6 bases, with 9 bases between them. The CDR3 spells CASSLAGAIEQYF. Written as DNA, the CDR3 is TGTGCCAGCAGCTTAGCAGGGGCGATCGAGCAGTACTTC.

The gene calls are TRBV5-1 and TRBJ1-1; a possible D gene is TRBD1 (5 bases). The V gene lost 5 bases and the J gene lost 5 bases, with 10 bases spanning the gap. Germline values: CDR1 SGHRS, CDR2 YFSETQ. This CDR3 region has 12 residues. CDR3 bases: TGCGCCAGCAGAACAGGTGGAACTGAAGCTTTCTTT. It yields the protein CASRTGGTEAFF.